Sequencing of this T cell receptor (beta chain) was carried out in a study of early T cells in non-severe SARS-CoV-2 infection. Each cDNA molecule carried a unique molecular identifier. MiXCR was run by TCRdb on the 5' RACE reads, yielding one entry per CDR3 protein. The sample consists of tens of thousands of distinct CDR3 sequences, approximately 15% of them appearing once. This clonotype came up many times. V was pared by 5 bases and J by 0 bases, with 7 bases of the junction left unmatched. Looked up from germline, CDR1 is SGHAT and CDR2 is FQNNGV. The CDR3 length is 16 residues. The receptor was isolated from an adult who was a healthcare worker with PCR-confirmed SARS-CoV-2 infection or an uninfected control (not recorded which). The chain is built from TRBV11-2 and TRBJ2-5, with 9 bases lining up with TRBD1. The sample comprised whole blood. Here the CDR3 DNA reads TGTGCCAGCAGCCCCATCCGGGACAGGGACCAAGAGACCCAGTACTTC. Its translation: CASSPIRDRDQETQYF.